Listed below are T cell receptor beta chains from one sample, sequenced in a study of molecular identifiers for immune sequencing clone quantification. TCRdb re-called the PCR reads with MiXCR, one entry per CDR3 protein. The sample comprises approximately 630,000 distinct CDR3 sequences, 25% of which are singletons, and about 0.73% rests with the top ten. Sample: naive CD8+ T cells from blood, with Jurkat cell RNA spiked in. These receptors were taken from a human donor in good health. Some libraries in this study had Jurkat cell RNA spiked in. Each CDR3 is given with its conserved first and last residue. The order of the fields is V gene, D gene, clone size, J gene, CDR3 DNA, CDR3 protein. The D gene is left open where the match is weak. Clone size appears in some rows only: once, few, many, or a class for an expanded clone.

TRBV4-1,-,many,TRBJ1-2,TGCGCCAGCAGCCAAGTACAGGGAGGCTATGGCTACACCTTC,CASSQVQGGYGYTF
TRBV6-6,TRBD1,few,TRBJ2-7,TGTGCCAGCAGTCACCCCGGGACAGGGTCCTACGAGCAGTACTTC,CASSHPGTGSYEQYF
TRBV30,-,-,TRBJ2-1,TGTGCCTGGAGTGTAACCGGTTTCGATGAGCAGTTCTTC,CAWSVTGFDEQFF
TRBV2,-,-,TRBJ1-5,TGTGCCAGCAGGGCGGGGCAGGGCGCTCAGCCCCAGCATTTT,CASRAGQGAQPQHF
TRBV6-5,-,few,TRBJ1-6,TGTGCCAGCACCGGGACCGCCGAGAGCTCCTATAATTCACCCCTCCACTTT,CASTGTAESSYNSPLHF
TRBV29-1,TRBD1,many,TRBJ1-4,TGCAGCGTTGAGGAAGGGGGCGAAAAACTGTTTTTT,CSVEEGGEKLFF
TRBV6-5,-,few,TRBJ1-1,TGTGCCAGCGGCCCCGGACGCTACACTGAAGCTTTCTTT,CASGPGRYTEAFF
TRBV4-1,TRBD1,-,TRBJ2-2,TGCGCCAGCAGGTTCGTACAGGGGACCGGGGAGCTGTCTTTT,CASRFVQGTGELSF
TRBV6-5,TRBD2,-,TRBJ2-3,TGTGCCAGCAGTTCACCACAATTCTCACTAGCGGGACCGCCTAGCACAGATACGCAGTATTTT,CASSSPQFSLAGPPSTDTQYF
TRBV10-2,-,many,TRBJ1-1,TGCGCCAGCGTCCGGGGGGGACAACAAAGTGAAGCTTTCTTT,CASVRGGQQSEAFF
TRBV7-9,-,-,TRBJ1-4,TGTGCCAGCAGCCTCGGGATCCCAGGGGAACTGTTTTTT,CASSLGIPGELFF
TRBV24-1,TRBD1,-,TRBJ2-2,TGTGCCACCAGCCCCCGGGACAGGACAAACGGGGAGCTGTTTTTT,CATSPRDRTNGELFF
TRBV6-5,TRBD1,many,TRBJ2-7,TGTGCCAGCAGTCCGGGACAGGGGTTTCGCGAGCAGTACTTC,CASSPGQGFREQYF
TRBV24-1,TRBD2,few,TRBJ2-1,TGTGCCACCAGTGACCCGCTAGCGGGAGGGCCAGCTGAGCAGTTCTTC,CATSDPLAGGPAEQFF
TRBV7-9,TRBD2,many,TRBJ2-7,TGTGCCAGCAGCTTAGCCCCTAGCGGGAGCTACGAGCAGTACTTC,CASSLAPSGSYEQYF
TRBV6-6,-,many,TRBJ1-1,TGTGCCAGCAGGAACACTGAAGCTTTCTTT,CASRNTEAFF
TRBV6-6,-,few,TRBJ1-6,TGTGCCAGCAGCAAAGACGGGAGCTCCTATAATTCACCCCTCCACTTT,CASSKDGSSYNSPLHF
TRBV6-2/TRBV6-3,TRBD2,many,TRBJ2-7,TGTGCCAGCAGTTCCGTCCCGGGACTAGCCTACGAGCAGTACTTC,CASSSVPGLAYEQYF
TRBV7-2,-,many,TRBJ2-2,TGTGCCAGCAGCCTCCCCGGGACAACCACCGGGGAGCTGTTTTTT,CASSLPGTTTGELFF
TRBV19,-,-,TRBJ2-3,TGTGCCAGTATGCGGGATGGAACAGGAAGGCACACAGATACGCAGTATTTT,CASMRDGTGRHTDTQYF
TRBV9,-,few,TRBJ1-4,TGTGCCAGCAGCGTACAGTCAACTAATGAAAAACTGTTTTTT,CASSVQSTNEKLFF
TRBV4-2,-,-,TRBJ2-7,TGTGCCAGCAGCCAATCGCCGCGGGACAGTACCCACGAGCAGTACTTC,CASSQSPRDSTHEQYF
TRBV27,-,few,TRBJ2-7,TGTGCCAGCAGTTTATTGCCTTTGGAGGGCGAGCAGTACTTC,CASSLLPLEGEQYF
TRBV19,-,few,TRBJ2-3,TGTGCCAGTAGTATAGTTAAGCATTCAGATACGCAGTATTTT,CASSIVKHSDTQYF
TRBV29-1,-,-,TRBJ2-7,TGCAGCGTAGAGACCGACTACGAGCAGTACTTC,CSVETDYEQYF
TRBV3-1,-,few,TRBJ2-3,TGTGCCAGCAGCCAAGGGGTATTAGCGGACACAGATACGCAGTATTTT,CASSQGVLADTDTQYF
TRBV16,TRBD2,many,TRBJ2-3,TGTGCCAGCAGCCAATCGGCTCTAGCGGTAGGGGATACGCAGTATTTT,CASSQSALAVGDTQYF
TRBV7-2,TRBD2,many,TRBJ2-1,TGTGCCAGCAGCTTAGGAGCGGGGGGGCTACTCAATGAGCAGTTCTTC,CASSLGAGGLLNEQFF
TRBV6-6,-,many,TRBJ2-7,TGTGCCAGCACCTTACAGGGGAGGGACGAGCAGTACTTC,CASTLQGRDEQYF
TRBV28,TRBD2,few,TRBJ2-1,TGTGCCAGCACACCCATCCTAGCGGGACAGATCAATGAGCAGTTCTTC,CASTPILAGQINEQFF
TRBV5-6,TRBD2,few,TRBJ2-3,TGTGCCAGCAGCTTGGCGGAGCGGGGGGCCACAGATACGCAGTATTTT,CASSLAERGATDTQYF
TRBV2,TRBD2,few,TRBJ2-5,TGTGCCAGCAGGCCGGGACTAGAACAAGAGACCCAGTACTTC,CASRPGLEQETQYF
TRBV18,-,many,TRBJ2-6,TGTGCCAGCACTCCGACCGATTCTGGGGCCAACGTCCTGACTTTC,CASTPTDSGANVLTF
TRBV24-1,-,-,TRBJ1-2,TGTGCCACCAGTGATTTAGGTTTCTATGGCTACACCTTC,CATSDLGFYGYTF
TRBV6-2/TRBV6-3,-,-,TRBJ2-7,TGTGCCAGCAGTACGGGACACGCCTACGAGCAGTACTTC,CASSTGHAYEQYF
TRBV27,-,-,TRBJ1-6,TGTGCCAGCCAGACAGCAAATTCACCCCTCCACTTT,CASQTANSPLHF
TRBV4-1,TRBD2,few,TRBJ2-3,TGCGCCAGCAGCCTACTAGCGGTGGACACAGATACGCAGTATTTT,CASSLLAVDTDTQYF
TRBV24-1,-,few,TRBJ2-2,TGTGCCACCAGTGATTTGACAGGGACAGGGGAGCTGTTTTTT,CATSDLTGTGELFF
TRBV27,-,few,TRBJ2-4,TGTGCCAGCACGTCTATCGGTCTGGCCAAAAACATTCAGTACTTC,CASTSIGLAKNIQYF
TRBV5-6,-,few,TRBJ1-4,TGTGCCAGCAGCATTCGAGGCCGGGACCGGTTTAATGAAAAACTGTTTTTT,CASSIRGRDRFNEKLFF
TRBV20-1,-,-,TRBJ1-5,TGCAGTGCTAGAGCGGAGGCTAGCAATCAGCCCCAGCATTTT,CSARAEASNQPQHF
TRBV27,-,few,TRBJ2-7,TGTGCCAGCAGTGGTGTTTGGGGGACCTACGAGCAGTACTTC,CASSGVWGTYEQYF
TRBV28,-,many,TRBJ2-4,TGTGCCAGCAGCGAGGGGTCCAAAAACATTCAGTACTTC,CASSEGSKNIQYF
TRBV29-1,-,many,TRBJ2-1,TGCAGCGGAACGAATGACAATGAGCAGTTCTTC,CSGTNDNEQFF
TRBV19,TRBD2,few,TRBJ2-7,TGTGCCAGTAGTATAGGAAGCGGGGGGTACTACGAGCAGTACTTC,CASSIGSGGYYEQYF
TRBV2,-,few,TRBJ2-3,TGTGCCAGCTTACGGACAGATACGCAGTATTTT,CASLRTDTQYF
TRBV29-1,TRBD2,many,TRBJ2-6,TGCAGCGTGGAACTAGCGGGTGCCCTCGCTGGGGCCAACGTCCTGACTTTC,CSVELAGALAGANVLTF
TRBV4-3,-,many,TRBJ2-7,TGCGCCAGCAGCCAAGATCGGGGGACAATCGAGCAGTACTTC,CASSQDRGTIEQYF
TRBV2,-,-,TRBJ2-1,TGTGCCAGCAGTGAATCGCCCCTCGTTGTCGAGCAGTTCTTC,CASSESPLVVEQFF
TRBV28,-,many,TRBJ2-7,TGTGCCAGCAGGACAGAAGGGTACGAGCAGTACTTC,CASRTEGYEQYF
TRBV12-3/TRBV12-4,TRBD2,few,TRBJ2-1,TGTGCCAGCCTTTCCGGGACTAGCGGGTACAATGAGCAGTTCTTC,CASLSGTSGYNEQFF
TRBV13,TRBD1,many,TRBJ2-5,TGTGCCAGCAGCTTACGGGTTTTGGACAGGGGACAAGAGACCCAGTACTTC,CASSLRVLDRGQETQYF
TRBV12-3/TRBV12-4,-,many,TRBJ1-4,TGTGCCAGCCTGGGCGGGAAACTGTTTTTT,CASLGGKLFF
TRBV6-5,TRBD2,-,TRBJ2-1,TGTGCCAGCACCCTAGGACTAGCGGGAATGAATGAGCAGTTCTTC,CASTLGLAGMNEQFF
TRBV20-1,TRBD1,-,TRBJ2-3,TGCAGTGCTAACCGACCGGGACAGGGGGCTCTGAATACGCAGTATTTT,CSANRPGQGALNTQYF
TRBV2,-,-,TRBJ2-7,TGTGCCAGCACTCCGACGGACCGCTCCTACGGGCAGTACTTC,CASTPTDRSYGQYF
TRBV20-1,-,many,TRBJ2-4,TGCAGTGTTAAAACGCGGACCGAAAACATTCAGTACTTC,CSVKTRTENIQYF
TRBV27,-,-,TRBJ2-1,TGTGCCAGCGCCCCACTAGTCTCGTCCTACAATGAGCAGTTCTTC,CASAPLVSSYNEQFF
TRBV6-2/TRBV6-3,-,many,TRBJ2-3,TGTGCCAGCAGAAGACTAGAAGGGGATACGCAGTATTTT,CASRRLEGDTQYF
TRBV5-1,-,many,TRBJ1-1,TGCGCCAGCAGCACACGCCTGACAGAGAACACTGAAGCTTTCTTT,CASSTRLTENTEAFF